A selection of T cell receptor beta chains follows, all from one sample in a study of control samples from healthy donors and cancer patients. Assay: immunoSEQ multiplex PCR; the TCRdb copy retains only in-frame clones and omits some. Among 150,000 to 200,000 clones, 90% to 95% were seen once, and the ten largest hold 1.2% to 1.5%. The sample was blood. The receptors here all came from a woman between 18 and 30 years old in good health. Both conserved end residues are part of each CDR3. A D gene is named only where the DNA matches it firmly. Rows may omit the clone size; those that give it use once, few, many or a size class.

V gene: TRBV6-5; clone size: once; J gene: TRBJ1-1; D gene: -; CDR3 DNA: TGTGCCAGCAGTCGGGGCTCAGCCCAGAACACTGAAGCTTTCTTT; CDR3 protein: CASSRGSAQNTEAFF
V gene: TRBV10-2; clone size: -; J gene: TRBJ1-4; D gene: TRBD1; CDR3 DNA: TGCGCCACCCTTTCCCCGGGACAGGGAAGTGAAAAACTGTTTTTT; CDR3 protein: CATLSPGQGSEKLFF
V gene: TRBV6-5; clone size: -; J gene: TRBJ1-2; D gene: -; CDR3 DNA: TGTGCCAGCAGTTACTCGAGGATGCGGGGATCATACACCTTC; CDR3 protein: CASSYSRMRGSYTF
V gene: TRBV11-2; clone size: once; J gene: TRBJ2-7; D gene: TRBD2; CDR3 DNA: TGTGCCAGCAGCTCACCCGGGACTAGCGGTAACTACGAGCAGTACTTC; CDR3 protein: CASSSPGTSGNYEQYF
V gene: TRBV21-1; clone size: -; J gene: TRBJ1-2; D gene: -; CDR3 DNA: TGTGCCAGCACCTTGGCGGACTCCCCCTTAGCTAACTATGGCTACACCTTC; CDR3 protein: CASTLADSPLANYGYTF
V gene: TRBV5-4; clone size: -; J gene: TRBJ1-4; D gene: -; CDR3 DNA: TGTGCCAGCAGCTTGGGCCCGACTAATGAAAAACTGTTTTTT; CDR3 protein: CASSLGPTNEKLFF
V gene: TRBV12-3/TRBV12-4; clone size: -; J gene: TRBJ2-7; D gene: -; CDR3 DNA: TGTGCCAGCAGTTTAGACTATGGCTACGAGCAGTACTTC; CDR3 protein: CASSLDYGYEQYF
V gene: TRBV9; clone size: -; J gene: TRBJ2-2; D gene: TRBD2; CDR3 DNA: TGTGCCAGCAGCCCACAGAGGGATAGCGGGGGATCGATTACCGGGGAGCTGTTTTTT; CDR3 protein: CASSPQRDSGGSITGELFF
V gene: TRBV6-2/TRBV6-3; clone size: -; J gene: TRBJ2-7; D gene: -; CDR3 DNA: TGTGCCAGCAGTTACTCGGGAACCGAGCAGTACTTC; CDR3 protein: CASSYSGTEQYF
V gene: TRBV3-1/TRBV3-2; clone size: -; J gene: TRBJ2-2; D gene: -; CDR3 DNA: TGTGCCAGCAGCCCCAACACCCTCACCGGGGAGCTGTTTTTT; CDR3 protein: CASSPNTLTGELFF
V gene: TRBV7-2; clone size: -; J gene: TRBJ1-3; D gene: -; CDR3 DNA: TGTGGGACTAAACAGGGAGCCGGAAACACCATATATTTT; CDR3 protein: CGTKQGAGNTIYF
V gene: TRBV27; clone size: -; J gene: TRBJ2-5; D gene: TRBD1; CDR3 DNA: TGTGCCAGCAGTCCTCTGGGGACAGGGGGCGCCGAGACCCAGTACTTC; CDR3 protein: CASSPLGTGGAETQYF
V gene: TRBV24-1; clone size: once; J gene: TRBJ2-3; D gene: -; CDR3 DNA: TGTGCCACCAGTGCTACCCCATCGGCAGATACGCAGTATTTT; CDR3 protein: CATSATPSADTQYF
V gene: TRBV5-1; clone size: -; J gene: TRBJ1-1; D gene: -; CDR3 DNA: TGCGCCAGCAGCTCCCTAGGGCTTCAGAACACTGAAGCTTTCTTT; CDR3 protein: CASSSLGLQNTEAFF
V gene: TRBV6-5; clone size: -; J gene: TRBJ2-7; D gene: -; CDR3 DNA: TGTGCCAGCAAATCCCGACGGGAGTCCTACGAGCAGTACTTC; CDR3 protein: CASKSRRESYEQYF
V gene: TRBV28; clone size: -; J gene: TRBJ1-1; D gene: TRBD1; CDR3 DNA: TGTGCCAGCAGGCCCCTGGGACAGGGGGACACTGAAGCTTTCTTT; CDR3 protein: CASRPLGQGDTEAFF
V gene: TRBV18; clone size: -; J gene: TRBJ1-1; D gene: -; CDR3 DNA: TGTGCCAGCTCACCGACGGGCGGGTGGCGGGGAGCTTTCTTT; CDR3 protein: CASSPTGGWRGAFF
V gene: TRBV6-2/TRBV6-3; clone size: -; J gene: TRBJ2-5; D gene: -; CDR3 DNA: TGTGCCAGCAGTGTCCAGGGGATGGAGACCCAGTACTTC; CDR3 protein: CASSVQGMETQYF
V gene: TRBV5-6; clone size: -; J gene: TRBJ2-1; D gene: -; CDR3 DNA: TGTGCCAGCAGCTTGGGGCCAAGGTATAATGAGCAGTTCTTC; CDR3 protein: CASSLGPRYNEQFF
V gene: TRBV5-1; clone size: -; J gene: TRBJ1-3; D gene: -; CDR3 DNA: TGCGCCAGCAGCTTGGGAGGAGGAAGACCCGGAAACACCATATATTTT; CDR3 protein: CASSLGGGRPGNTIYF
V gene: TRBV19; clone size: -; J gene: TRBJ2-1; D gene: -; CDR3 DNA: TGTGCCAGTACCCAGACAGGGACTCGCAATGAGCAGTTCTTC; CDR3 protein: CASTQTGTRNEQFF
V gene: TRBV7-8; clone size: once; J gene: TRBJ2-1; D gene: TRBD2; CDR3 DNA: TGTGCCAGCAGCCGAGTCGGGGGGAATGAGCAGTTCTTC; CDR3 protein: CASSRVGGNEQFF
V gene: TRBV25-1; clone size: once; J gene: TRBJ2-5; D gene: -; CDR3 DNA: TGTGCCAGCAGTTTCAGAAACCAAGAGACCCAGTACTTC; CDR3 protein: CASSFRNQETQYF
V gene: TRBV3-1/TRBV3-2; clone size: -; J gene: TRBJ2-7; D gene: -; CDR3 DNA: TGTGCCAGCAGCTCTGCCTACGAGCAGTACTTC; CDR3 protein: CASSSAYEQYF
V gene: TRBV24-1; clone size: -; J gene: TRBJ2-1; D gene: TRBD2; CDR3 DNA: TGTGCCACCCGGGGGCTAGCGGGAGGGAGGAATGAGCAGTTCTTC; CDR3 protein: CATRGLAGGRNEQFF
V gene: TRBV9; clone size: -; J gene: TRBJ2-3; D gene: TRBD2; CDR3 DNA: TGTGCCAGCAGCTTGGCCGGGGGGACTAGGGTTCCAGATACGCAGTATTTT; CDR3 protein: CASSLAGGTRVPDTQYF
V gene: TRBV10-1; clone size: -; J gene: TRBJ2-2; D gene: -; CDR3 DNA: TGCGCCAGCAGTGCCGGGACCGCGAACACCGGGGAGCTGTTTTTT; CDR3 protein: CASSAGTANTGELFF
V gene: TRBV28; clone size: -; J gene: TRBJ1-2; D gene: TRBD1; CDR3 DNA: TGTGCCAGCAGTTTCCCCCCCCTCAGACAGGGAACTACTCCGCGCTATGGCTACACCTTC; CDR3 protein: CASSFPPLRQGTTPRYGYTF
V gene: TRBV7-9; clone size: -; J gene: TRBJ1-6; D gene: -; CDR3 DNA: TGTGCCGCTTCAACAGGGTTAAATTCACCCCTCCACTTT; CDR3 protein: CAASTGLNSPLHF
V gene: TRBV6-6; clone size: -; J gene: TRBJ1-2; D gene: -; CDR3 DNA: TGTGCCAGCAGTTATGCTGCTAGGAACTATGGCTACACCTTC; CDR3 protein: CASSYAARNYGYTF
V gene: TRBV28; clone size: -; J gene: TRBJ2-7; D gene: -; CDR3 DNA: TGTGCCAGCAGCTCCCCACCGGCTAACAAGCAGTACTTC; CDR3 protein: CASSSPPANKQYF
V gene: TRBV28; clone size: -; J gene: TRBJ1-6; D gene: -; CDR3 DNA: TGTGCCAGCAGTTTAGGGTCACCCCTCCACTTT; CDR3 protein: CASSLGSPLHF
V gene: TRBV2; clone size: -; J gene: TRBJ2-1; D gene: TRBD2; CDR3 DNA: TGTGCCAGCAGTCAGACTAGCGGGAGTTACAATGAGCAGTTCTTC; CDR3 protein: CASSQTSGSYNEQFF
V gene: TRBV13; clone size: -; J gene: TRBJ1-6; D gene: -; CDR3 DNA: TGTGCCAGCAGCTTACAGGGTGGGAGTTCACCCCTCCACTTT; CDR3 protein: CASSLQGGSSPLHF
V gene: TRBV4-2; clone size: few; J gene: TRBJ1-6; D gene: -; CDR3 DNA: TGTGCCAGCAGCCGGCAGGTAGACAATTCACCCCTCCACTTT; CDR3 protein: CASSRQVDNSPLHF
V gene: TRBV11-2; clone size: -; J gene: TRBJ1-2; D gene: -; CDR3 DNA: TGTGCCAGCAGCAAGAAGGGTGAGGATGGCTACACCTTC; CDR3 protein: CASSKKGEDGYTF
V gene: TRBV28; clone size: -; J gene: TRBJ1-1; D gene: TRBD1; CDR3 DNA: TGTGCCAGCATTCTACCCCCCGGGACAGCCAACACTGAAGCTTTCTTT; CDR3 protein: CASILPPGTANTEAFF
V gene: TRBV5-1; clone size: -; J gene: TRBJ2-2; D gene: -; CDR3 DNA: TGCGCCAGCAGCCGGAGGGACACAAACACCGGGGAGCTGTTTTTT; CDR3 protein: CASSRRDTNTGELFF
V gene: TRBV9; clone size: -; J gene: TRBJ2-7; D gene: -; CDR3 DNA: TGTGCCAGCAGCGTAGGTCCGGTCTCCTACGAGCAGTACTTC; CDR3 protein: CASSVGPVSYEQYF
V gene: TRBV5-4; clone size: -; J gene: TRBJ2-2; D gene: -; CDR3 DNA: TGTGCCAGCAGCTTGCGGCACACCGGGGAGCTGTTTTTT; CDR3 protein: CASSLRHTGELFF
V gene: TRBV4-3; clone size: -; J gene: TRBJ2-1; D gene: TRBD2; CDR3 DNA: TGCGCCAGCAGCCAAGATGGAGGAGCTAGCGGGAGGTACAATGAGCAGTTCTTC; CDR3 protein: CASSQDGGASGRYNEQFF
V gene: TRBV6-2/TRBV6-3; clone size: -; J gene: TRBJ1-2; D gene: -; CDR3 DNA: TGTGCCAGCAGTTACCAGGATAACTATGGCTACACCTTC; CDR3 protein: CASSYQDNYGYTF
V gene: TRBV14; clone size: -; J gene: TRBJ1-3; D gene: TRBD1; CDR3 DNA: TGTGCCAGCAGCCAGTGGACAGGACGCTCTGGAAACACCATATATTTT; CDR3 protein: CASSQWTGRSGNTIYF
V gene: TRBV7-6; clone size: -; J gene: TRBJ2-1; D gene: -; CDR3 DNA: TGTGCCAGCAGCCCTCGCCGACCTACCTCCTACAATGAGCAGTTCTTC; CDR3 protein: CASSPRRPTSYNEQFF
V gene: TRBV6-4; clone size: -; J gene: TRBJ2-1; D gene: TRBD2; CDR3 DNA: TGTGCCAGCAGTCTGGGACTAGCGGGAGGGCAAAATGAGCAGTTCTTC; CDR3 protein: CASSLGLAGGQNEQFF
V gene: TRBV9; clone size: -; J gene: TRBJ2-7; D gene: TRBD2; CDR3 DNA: TGTGCCAGCAGCGTAGAAGGGACTAGCGGCTACGAGCAGTACTTC; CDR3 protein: CASSVEGTSGYEQYF
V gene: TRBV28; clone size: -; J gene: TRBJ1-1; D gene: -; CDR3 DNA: TGTGCCAGCAGTTTATCTGGGACACGCCGGACTGAAGCTTTCTTT; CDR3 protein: CASSLSGTRRTEAFF
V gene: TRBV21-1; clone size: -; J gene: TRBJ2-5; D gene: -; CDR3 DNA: TGTGCCAGCATCCCCCGGAAGTCTAGGGTGGAGACCCAGTACTTC; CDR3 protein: CASIPRKSRVETQYF
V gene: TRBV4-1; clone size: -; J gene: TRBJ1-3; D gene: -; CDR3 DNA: TGCGCCAGCAGCCAAAGCTTCCGACTGCCTGGAAACACCATATATTTT; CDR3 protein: CASSQSFRLPGNTIYF
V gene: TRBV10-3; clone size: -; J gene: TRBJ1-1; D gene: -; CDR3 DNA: TGTGCCATCAGCCCGCGGGGAGGGACTGAAGCTTTCTTT; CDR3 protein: CAISPRGGTEAFF
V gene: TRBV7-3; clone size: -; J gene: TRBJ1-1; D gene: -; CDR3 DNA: TGTGCCAGCAGCTTAACTGGGTTGGCTGAAGCTTTCTTT; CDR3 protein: CASSLTGLAEAFF
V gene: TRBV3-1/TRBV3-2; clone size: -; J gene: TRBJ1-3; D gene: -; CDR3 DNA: TGTGCCAGCAGCCAAGCCGGGACTGGAAACACCATATATTTT; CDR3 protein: CASSQAGTGNTIYF
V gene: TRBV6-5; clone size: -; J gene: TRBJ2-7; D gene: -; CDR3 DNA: TGTGCCAGCAGTTCCCCCTTCGGCGGAACCTACGAGCAGTACTTC; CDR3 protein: CASSSPFGGTYEQYF
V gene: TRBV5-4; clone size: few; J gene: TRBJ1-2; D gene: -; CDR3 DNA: TGTGCCAGCAGCTCCCCTTTGCTCGGGGATCGCTACACCTTC; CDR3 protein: CASSSPLLGDRYTF
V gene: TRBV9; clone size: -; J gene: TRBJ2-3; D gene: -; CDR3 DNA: TGTGCCAGCAGCGTCCAGAGGGGGTCTTATTTT; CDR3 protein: CASSVQRGSYF
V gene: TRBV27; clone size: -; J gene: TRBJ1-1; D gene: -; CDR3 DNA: TGTGCCAGCAGTTTAGAGGGTTTGCGGAACACTGAAGCTTTCTTT; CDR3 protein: CASSLEGLRNTEAFF
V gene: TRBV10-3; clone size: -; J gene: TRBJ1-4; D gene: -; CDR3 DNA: TGTGCCATAAAAGAGGGTGAAAAACTGTTTTTT; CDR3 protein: CAIKEGEKLFF
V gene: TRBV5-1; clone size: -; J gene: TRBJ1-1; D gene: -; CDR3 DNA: TGCGCCAGCAGCTTGGAGGGGGTAGGCACTGAAGCTTTCTTT; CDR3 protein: CASSLEGVGTEAFF
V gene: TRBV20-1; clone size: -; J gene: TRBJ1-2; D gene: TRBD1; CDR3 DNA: TGCAGTGCTAGTCCCCGCCCGGGACAGGGGGAGGATGGCTACACCTTC; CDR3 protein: CSASPRPGQGEDGYTF
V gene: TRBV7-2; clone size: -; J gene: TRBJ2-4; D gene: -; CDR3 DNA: TGTGCCAGCGGGCACCGGGATAAAAACATTCAGTACTTC; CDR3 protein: CASGHRDKNIQYF